Presented here are 25 T cell receptor beta chains from one specimen sequenced in a study of blood T cells in healthy people across ages. Next came a second PCR, run for about 7 to 12 cycles, which used a sample-barcoded 5' primer along with a J-beta primer mix. TCRdb passed the 5' RACE reads through MiXCR, listing each CDR3 protein once. The sample lists roughly 800,000 distinct CDR3 sequences, roughly 60% occurring once. Material for sequencing was blood. These receptors all come from a man aged 25-40 years in good health.

This clonotype showed up just a few times. The CDR3 here is CSANSGTANNEQFF. DNA for the CDR3: TGCAGTGCTAACTCCGGGACCGCAAACAATGAGCAGTTCTTC. V gene TRBV20-1 combines with J gene TRBJ2-1; D tentatively reads TRBD1 or TRBD2 (5 bases each). Germline lookup yields CDR1 DFQATT and CDR2 SNEGSKA (reference sequence). The CDR3 totals 14 residues. Trimming took 4 bases from V and 5 from J, leaving 15 bases between them.

This clonotype was recorded a few times. This chain uses TRBV29-1 with TRBJ2-5, with 10 bases lining up with TRBD1. Near its end, the DNA agrees better with TRBJ2-7, so the J call may be wrong. CDR3 length: 13 amino acids. CDR1 is SQVTM, CDR2 ANQGSEA, per germline. The CDR3 DNA reads TGCAGCGTTGGACAGGGGGCGTCCCACGAGCAGTACTTC. Translation: CSVGQGASHEQYF.

The chain combines TRBV6-1 with TRBJ2-1; TRBD1 matches at 11 bases. With 9 bases clipped from V and 3 bases from J, the junction kept 7 bases outside the gene matches. The CDR3 is 15 residues long. The V gene's germline CDR1 is MNHNS and CDR2 SASEGT. CDR3 in amino acids: CASFLGQGGYNEQFF. CDR3 nucleotide sequence: TGTGCCAGTTTCCTGGGACAGGGGGGCTACAATGAGCAGTTCTTC.

This clonotype has only one observation. In DNA, the CDR3 is TGTGCCAGCACCTACAGGGGTAACAACAATGAGCAGTTCTTC. Translation: CASTYRGNNNEQFF. The chain has TRBV2 and TRBJ2-1; the match to TRBD1 covers 7 bases. The germline CDR1 and CDR2 sequences are SNHLY and FYNNEI. V shed 7 bases and J 5 bases; nucleotides not matched to a gene: 8. This CDR3 is 14 amino acids long.

The gene calls are TRBV7-2 and TRBJ2-7; 10 bases are shared with TRBD2. This CDR3 spans 15 amino acids. Germline V CDR1 and CDR2: SGHTA, FQGNSA. Trimming cost V 1 base and J 3 bases; bases outside gene matches: 3. The DNA for the CDR3 is TGTGCCAGCAGCTTAGGGGTAGCGGGGGGCTACGAGCAGTACTTC. Translating gives CASSLGVAGGYEQYF. Complete variable domain (other parts from reference TRBV7-2 and TRBJ2-7): GAGVSQSPSNKVTEKGKDVELRCDPISGHTALYWYRQSLGQGLEFLIYFQGNSAPDKSGLPSDRFSAERTGGSVSTLTIQRTQQEDSAVYLCASSLGVAGGYEQYFGPGTRLTVT.

V gene TRBV6-5 combines with J gene TRBJ2-7, with D perhaps matching TRBD2 (5 bases). The CDR3 runs to 13 residues. Trimming removed 0 bases from V and 10 bases from J, with 13 bases in between. Germline CDR1 and CDR2: MNHEY and SVGAGI. CDR3 nucleotides: TGTGCCAGCAGTTACTCGGTTTCGGGGAGACAGTACTTC. As protein: CASSYSVSGRQYF.

The genes are TRBV7-6 and TRBJ2-3; D is uncertain. The CDR3 contains 14 residues. V gave up 5 bases and J gave up 5 bases, with 14 bases separating them. CDR1 SGHVS and CDR2 FNYEAQ come from the germline V gene. The CDR3 nucleotides read TGTGCCAGCAGCGGCCCCCTAAACGGAGATACGCAGTATTTT. This sequence encodes CASSGPLNGDTQYF.

In this sample, this clonotype turned up a few times. The chain has TRBV20-1 and TRBJ1-6; D ambiguous. CDR3 length: 14 residues. The germline V and J ends were trimmed by 6 bases and 9 bases, with 18 bases remaining between them. Germline CDR1 reads DFQATT; CDR2 reads SNEGSKA (reference sequence). CDR3 sequence reads: CSAPSPLGGSPLHF. CDR3 sequence (DNA): TGCAGTGCCCCATCCCCCCTCGGTGGTTCACCCCTCCACTTT.

The genes are TRBV12-3 or TRBV12-4 and TRBJ2-2; 10 bases fit TRBD2. J was trimmed by 3 bases and V by 4 bases; bases with no gene match: 8. This CDR3 is built from 17 residues. The CDR3 DNA is TGTGCCAGCAGTTATCCGGAAGCGGGAGGGCACACCGGGGAGCTGTTTTTT. Amino acids: CASSYPEAGGHTGELFF.

The rearrangement uses TRBV4-3 and TRBJ2-1; tentatively, D is TRBD1 (5 bases). Trimming removed 1 base from V and 5 bases from J, with 6 bases in between. This CDR3 spans 13 amino acids. From germline, CDR1 is LGHNA and CDR2 YSLEER. This CDR3 is CASSQAGHNEQFF. DNA of the CDR3: TGCGCCAGCAGCCAAGCAGGGCACAATGAGCAGTTCTTC.

This chain links TRBV29-1 with TRBJ2-1, with D hard to call. CDR1 and CDR2 (germline): SQVTM, ANQGSEA. The CDR3 loop spans 10 amino acids. V was cut by 5 bases and J by 8 bases, with 7 bases left in between. As DNA, the CDR3 is TGCAGCGTTCTCCAGCATGAGCAGTTCTTC. Encoded protein: CSVLQHEQFF.

The chain links TRBV6-1 to TRBJ1-1; TRBD1 matches at 7 bases. The germline gives CDR1 MNHNS, CDR2 SASEGT. This CDR3 spans 16 amino acids. Trimming took 1 base from V and 4 from J; bases not matched to a gene: 9. This chain's CDR3 is CASSEGDSIGGTEAFF. CDR3 coding DNA: TGTGCCAGCAGTGAAGGGGACAGTATTGGAGGCACTGAAGCTTTCTTT.

The rearrangement joins TRBV30 to TRBJ2-1, with 7 bases matching TRBD2. V shed 0 bases, J shed 4 bases, and the junction held 3 bases outside the gene matches. This CDR3 spans 14 amino acids. The germline gives CDR1 GTSNPN, CDR2 SVGIG (reference sequence). CDR3 sequence: CAWSVGGGYNEQFF. The CDR3 coding sequence is TGTGCCTGGAGTGTTGGGGGGGGGTACAATGAGCAGTTCTTC.

This chain joins TRBV6-6 and TRBJ2-1; a possible D gene is TRBD2 (5 bases). CDR3 size: 13 residues. CDR1 is MNHNY, CDR2 SVGAGI, per germline (reference sequence). Between the trimmed V and J ends, which lost 4 bases and 5 bases, there was a span of 9 bases. In nucleotides, the CDR3 is TGTGCCAGCAGTTTTGCGGGTCACAATGAGCAGTTCTTC. This sequence encodes CASSFAGHNEQFF.

This clonotype was detected only a few times. The genes are TRBV24-1 and TRBJ2-1, with 10 nucleotides matching TRBD2. Trimming took 2 bases from V and 7 from J; bases not matched to a gene: 7. Germline values: CDR1 KGHDR, CDR2 SFDVKD. This CDR3 is 16 amino acids long. The CDR3 protein is CATSDSASGSINEQFF. As DNA, the CDR3 is TGTGCCACCAGTGATTCGGCTAGCGGGAGTATAAATGAGCAGTTCTTC.

The chain couples TRBV25-1 to TRBJ1-6; D unresolved. The CDR3 has 17 residues. The germline V gene encodes CDR1 MGHDK and CDR2 SYGVNS. Trimming removed 3 bases from V and 10 bases from J, with 22 bases in between. CDR3 bases: TGTGCCAGCAGTGAGCGTACAACTCCGGGAGTTGGGTCACCCCTCCACTTT. This codes for CASSERTTPGVGSPLHF.

The chain combines TRBV5-1 with TRBJ2-7; D call uncertain. Germline-derived CDR1 and CDR2 are SGHRS and YFSETQ. V was pared by 0 bases and J by 0 bases, with 10 bases between. The CDR3 is made up of 15 amino acids. This CDR3 is CASSLVPGPSYEQYF. CDR3 DNA sequence: TGCGCCAGCAGCTTGGTCCCGGGTCCCTCCTACGAGCAGTACTTC.

The rearrangement joins TRBV12-3 or TRBV12-4 to TRBJ2-7; TRBD2 is a possible D gene (7 bases). CDR3 length equals 15 residues. Trimming pared 5 bases from V and 3 bases from J, leaving 17 bases between. In DNA, the CDR3 is TGTGCCAGCAGTCCTCTAGCGGAGGGGGGCTACGAGCAGTACTTC. Amino acids: CASSPLAEGGYEQYF.

This clonotype was picked up many times. V usage is TRBV20-1 and J usage is TRBJ2-7; no firm D call. The V end was cut by 3 bases, the J end by 0 bases, with 0 bases between. Germline assignment: CDR1 DFQATT and CDR2 SNEGSKA (reference sequence). The CDR3 covers 10 residues. The CDR3 DNA reads TGCAGTGCTAGCTCCTACGAGCAGTACTTC. This gives the protein CSASSYEQYF.

In its sample, this clonotype was seen once. This chain links TRBV11-2 with TRBJ2-3; 13 nucleotides agree with TRBD2. The CDR3 is made up of 15 amino acids. The germline CDR1 and CDR2 sequences are SGHAT and FQNNGV. J gave up 6 bases and V 5 bases, and 5 bases lay outside the gene matches. Here the CDR3 reads CASSVTSGGADTQYF. The CDR3 DNA reads TGTGCCAGCAGCGTAACTAGCGGGGGGGCCGATACGCAGTATTTT.

CDR3 protein: CATSDLGDNEQFF. CDR3 DNA: TGTGCCACCAGTGACCTCGGGGACAATGAGCAGTTCTTC. J is TRBJ2-1 and V is TRBV24-1, with D maybe TRBD2 (5 bases). Trimming took 4 bases from V and 5 from J, leaving 8 bases between them. The CDR3 loop spans 13 amino acids. Germline V CDR1 and CDR2: KGHDR, SFDVKD.

The rearrangement uses TRBV5-1 and TRBJ1-2, with TRBD1 identical over 9 bases. The CDR3 loop spans 14 amino acids. Germline CDR1 is SGHRS and CDR2 is YFSETQ. V lost 4 bases and J lost 6; bases outside the gene matches: 7. The CDR3 coding sequence is TGCGCCAGCAGCGCTGGACAGGGGTTGCATGGCTACACCTTC. It codes for CASSAGQGLHGYTF.

The gene calls are TRBV7-2 and TRBJ2-1; TRBD2 might be the D (6 bases). CDR3 length: 17 residues. Looked up from germline, CDR1 is SGHTA and CDR2 is FQGNSA. Trimming removed 0 bases at V and 10 bases at J, with 22 bases between. CDR3 DNA: TGTGCCAGCAGCTTAGCGATGGGGCGGGGCCCTCGTAGGGAGCAGTTCTTC. As protein: CASSLAMGRGPRREQFF. Using reference TRBV7-2 and TRBJ2-1 for the parts outside the CDR3, the full variable domain is GAGVSQSPSNKVTEKGKDVELRCDPISGHTALYWYRQSLGQGLEFLIYFQGNSAPDKSGLPSDRFSAERTGGSVSTLTIQRTQQEDSAVYLCASSLAMGRGPRREQFFGPGTRLTVL.

V is TRBV18 and J is TRBJ1-4; D unclear. The CDR3 extends over 14 amino acids. V lost 6 bases and J lost 3, with 11 bases in between. Germline values: CDR1 KGHSH, CDR2 LQKENI. The CDR3 is CASSLGTANEKLFF. The CDR3 nucleotides read TGTGCCAGCTCCCTGGGAACAGCTAATGAAAAACTGTTTTTT. The complete variable domain, with remaining parts taken from reference TRBV18 and TRBJ1-4, reads NAGVMQNPRHLVRRRGQEARLRCSPMKGHSHVYWYRQLPEEGLKFMVYLQKENIIDESGMPKERFSAEFPKEGPSILRIQQVVRGDSAAYFCASSLGTANEKLFFGSGTQLSVL.

This clonotype was counted once. The chain has TRBV12-3 or TRBV12-4 and TRBJ2-7; D ambiguous. The length of the CDR3 is 14 residues. V was pared by 5 bases and J by 0 bases, with 11 bases between. As DNA, the CDR3 is TGTGCCAGCAGTCCTGTAACGAGCTCCTACGAGCAGTACTTC. Translated: CASSPVTSSYEQYF.